This TCR beta chain was recorded in a study of T cells in Graves' hyperthyroidism and ophthalmopathy. RNA transcripts were the template for amplifying TCR beta CDR3 regions. The study used the HTBI primer set for a first-round RT-PCR of the TCR CDR3. TCRdb re-called the multiplex PCR reads with MiXCR, one entry per CDR3 protein. The repertoire holds fewer than 350,000 distinct CDR3 sequences, with roughly 18% as singletons. After removal of 2 bases from V and 7 bases from J, the junction contained 9 bases not matched to a gene. This CDR3 has 16 residues. The germline V gene has CDR1 KGHDR and CDR2 SFDVKD. This clonotype has a handful of counts.

The sequenced material came from blood. The source of this sequence is a woman between 50 and 59 years old with Graves' hyperthyroidism. This chain links TRBV24-1 with TRBJ2-3; the match to TRBD1 covers 9 bases. The CDR3 DNA is TGTGCCACCAGTGATTCCAGGACAGGGGTCCGAAATACGCAGTATTTT. This codes for CATSDSRTGVRNTQYF.